This is a list of T cell receptor beta chains from one sample in a study of cytomegalovirus exposure and HLA in healthy donors. Measured with immunoSEQ multiplex PCR; TCRdb has only the in-frame clones, and not every one. The profile shows 200,000 to 300,000 clones, roughly 87% of them singletons. Material: PBMCs. These receptors were obtained from a man younger than 35 in good health and CMV-seropositive. CDR3s leave out the opening cysteine and the closing phenylalanine or tryptophan. The order of the fields is V gene, CDR3 length, J gene, CDR3 protein.

TRBV19	13	TRBJ2-7	ASSIPGQGSYEQY
TRBV14	11	TRBJ2-2	ASSQVTYGELF
TRBV27	12	TRBJ1-1	ASSTTGGGTEAF
TRBV6-1	14	TRBJ2-7	ASSELYTYGAYEQY
TRBV29-1	8	TRBJ1-4	SAIGEKLF
TRBV30	15	TRBJ1-4	AWSELRGPVRNEKLF
TRBV18	11	TRBJ1-2	ASSGQENYGYT
TRBV27	13	TRBJ1-1	ASSLGGQADTEAF
TRBV5-4	10	TRBJ2-1	ASSLVSNEQF
TRBV7-3	12	TRBJ2-3	ASSLISGVGTQY
TRBV29-1	10	TRBJ1-5	SVATADQPQH
TRBV30	13	TRBJ2-6	AYQTGLPGANVLT
TRBV4-3	16	TRBJ2-7	ASSRKPNIAGESYEQY
TRBV2	11	TRBJ2-7	ASSELEGSEQY
TRBV5-1	11	TRBJ2-2	ASSGGNTGELF
TRBV29-1	13	TRBJ2-2	SVRTSGSWTGELF
TRBV28	14	TRBJ1-5	ASSSTGFLSNQPQH
TRBV7-2	13	TRBJ2-1	ASSLAQTGGGEQF
TRBV29-1	12	TRBJ2-3	SVETSGRSDTQY
TRBV2	11	TRBJ2-7	ASTGQGVYEQY
TRBV2	10	TRBJ1-3	ASFGTGNTIY
TRBV2	17	TRBJ1-2	ASSAETPGPTPLIHGYT
TRBV29-1	11	TRBJ2-1	SVMRDSYNEQF
TRBV7-9	11	TRBJ1-1	ASTLTGVTEAF
TRBV7-9	12	TRBJ2-3	ASGVRGRTDTQY
TRBV20-1	8	TRBJ1-1	SADPNEAF
TRBV5-1	12	TRBJ2-1	ASSFSGRSNEQF
TRBV6-1	13	TRBJ2-7	ASSEPAQDVDEQY
TRBV5-1	12	TRBJ2-7	ASSFGSGEGEQY
TRBV14	9	TRBJ2-1	ASSQRLEQF
TRBV6-5	13	TRBJ1-4	ASSTETGVREKLF
TRBV30	10	TRBJ1-1	AWSVAATEAF
TRBV9	12	TRBJ1-3	ASSVGPSGNTIY
TRBV10-1	11	TRBJ1-1	ASASATNTEAF
TRBV9	11	TRBJ2-7	ASSAGTGDEQY
TRBV18	14	TRBJ2-7	ASSPNRGPSPYEQY
TRBV19	14	TRBJ1-5	ASRAIRDTHNQPQH
TRBV27	13	TRBJ2-1	ASSLRQAAYNEQF
TRBV29-1	9	TRBJ2-3	SVGGTDTQY
TRBV28	15	TRBJ1-3	ASSLVTRYAAGNTIY
TRBV28	13	TRBJ1-5	ASSFQGGKDQPQH
TRBV11-2	16	TRBJ1-2	ASSLNALLWGSNYGYT
TRBV11-3	10	TRBJ2-1	ASSLRMGEQF
TRBV14	13	TRBJ1-2	ASSQAYGDGYGYT
TRBV5-8	12	TRBJ1-1	ASSSTWGNTEAF
TRBV6-1	9	TRBJ2-1	ASSASDEQF
TRBV21-1	12	TRBJ2-7	ASSRTSGNHEQY
TRBV7-2	9	TRBJ2-3	ASSLPDTQY
TRBV7-2	15	TRBJ1-2	ASSLRSGGRGNYGYT
TRBV5-1	13	TRBJ2-2	ASSISTVGTGELF
TRBV5-4	12	TRBJ2-7	ASKQGTASYEQY
TRBV18	11	TRBJ2-3	ASSPPSTDTQY
TRBV27	15	TRBJ2-5	ASSGTFAGGVQETQY
TRBV28	13	TRBJ2-5	ASSFLRGVQETQY